This T cell receptor (beta chain) came from a study of cytomegalovirus exposure and HLA in healthy donors. Across the study: Prior work identified 117 million unique TCR beta sequences in roughly 180 million T cells. Study-wide results and caveats: High specificity and sensitivity for cytomegalovirus status were reported for the classifier. Within the data, a cluster of highly shared sequence variants was likely a sequencing artifact. Rates of TCR association differed by HLA locus in a later analysis, with DRB1 highest and HLA-C lowest.

V gave up 2 bases and J gave up 2 bases, with 10 bases separating them. CDR3 size: 14 residues. Germline V CDR1 and CDR2: PRHDT, FYEKMQ (reference sequence). The PCR contained 60 Vbeta and 13 Jbeta primers. The table came from immunoSEQ multiplex PCR; TCRdb's copy has only in-frame clones and leaves some out. The sample holds about 140,000 clones; 75% to 85% are singletons and the top ten take approximately 8.1%. On this clone: Its matching antigen is unknown.

The clonotype comes from a woman in her fifties or sixties in good health and CMV-seropositive. The material sequenced was PBMCs. This sequence joins TRBV13 and TRBJ2-7, with a weak D call TRBD1 (5 bases). DNA of the CDR3: TGTGCCAGCAGCTTAACGAACAGGCCCTACGAGCAGTACTTC. Its translation is CASSLTNRPYEQYF.